This T cell receptor (beta chain) was captured in a study of prognosis after radiotherapy for stage I lung cancer. Looking at the study overall: The study delivered radiotherapy as SBRT in 3 to 5 fractions, with a biologically effective dose of at least 100 Gy.

Study-level results: Tumor-specific reactivity of the expanded TCR clones remained undetermined.

Comments on this clonotype: Its target is unknown.

It was by two-round multiplex PCR that TCR beta CDR3 was amplified from genomic DNA. Used in first-round PCR were primers specific to each TRBV and TRBJ gene. TCRdb reprocessed the multiplex PCR reads with MiXCR, giving one entry per CDR3 protein. Found here are roughly 30,000 distinct CDR3 sequences, roughly 52% of them singletons; the top ten hold 15% to 20%. There are 16 residues in the CDR3. Trimming removed 4 bases at V and 0 bases at J, with 13 bases between. Germline-derived CDR1 and CDR2 are MNHEY and SVGAGI. The rearrangement links TRBV6-5 to TRBJ2-1; D possibly corresponds to TRBD2 (6 bases). The sequence was obtained from a donor over 45 with non-small cell lung cancer. This specimen consisted of PBMCs, obtained before or after stereotactic body radiation therapy (not recorded which). The CDR3, as DNA: TGTGCCAGCAGTTGGGACTCTCGGAGCTCCTACAATGAGCAGTTCTTC. It is translated as CASSWDSRSSYNEQFF.